The clone carrying this TCR beta chain appeared a single time. Investigators excluded patients with uncontrolled infection, other autoimmune disease, pregnancy or lactation. The source of the sample is a study of T cells in Graves' hyperthyroidism and ophthalmopathy. From RNA transcripts, TCR beta CDR3 regions were amplified. An initial round of RT-PCR targeting the TCR CDR3 relied on the HTBI primer set. TCRdb independently ran MiXCR on the multiplex PCR reads; one entry per CDR3 protein. In the table there are hundreds of thousands of distinct CDR3 sequences, approximately 15% of which are singletons. This CDR3 has 19 residues. With 0 bases removed from V and 0 bases from J, the gap between germline ends came to 19 bases. The germline gives CDR1 MGHRA, CDR2 YSYEKL.

V gene TRBV4-1 combines with J gene TRBJ2-3, with D maybe TRBD2 (6 bases). This clonotype was obtained from a woman in her late teens or twenties with Graves' hyperthyroidism. The sequencing input was blood. The CDR3, as DNA: TGCGCCAGCAGCCAAGATCCTCTCTCAACCGGGACTAGCACAGATACGCAGTATTTT. Its translation: CASSQDPLSTGTSTDTQYF.